The 13 T cell receptor beta chains below were found in one sample sequenced in a study of T cell responses to AZD1222 COVID-19 vaccine. This table comes from immunoSEQ multiplex PCR, and its TCRdb copy is limited to in-frame clones, with some not included. Here the sample spans some 200,000 clones, approximately 90% being singletons. Sequenced here: peripheral blood, sampled on day 0 of AZD1222 vaccination. These receptors all stem from an adult in good health.

The rearrangement joins TRBV6-5 to TRBJ2-3; TRBD2 is a possible D gene (5 bases). Trimming removed 4 bases from V and 1 base from J, with 9 bases in between. The CDR3 sequence is 14 residues long. CDR1 MNHEY and CDR2 SVGAGI come from the germline V gene. The CDR3 loop is CASSFRGRTDTQYF. CDR3 nucleotides: TGTGCCAGCAGTTTTCGGGGTCGCACAGATACGCAGTATTTT.

The rearrangement joins TRBV15 to TRBJ2-7; TRBD2 aligns across 12 bases. This CDR3 contains 15 residues. The ends lost 6 bases at V and 3 bases at J; junction bases unmatched: 6. Germline V gene data show CDR1 as LNHNV and CDR2 as YYDKDF (reference sequence). CDR3 loop: CATRSTSGGFYEQYF. CDR3 sequence (DNA): TGTGCCACCAGGTCAACTAGCGGGGGGTTCTACGAGCAGTACTTC.

The CDR3 is CASSGRRTDTQYF. Written as DNA, the CDR3 is TGTGCCAGTAGTGGCAGACGCACAGATACGCAGTATTTT. The gene calls are TRBV19 and TRBJ2-3; D not certain. V was pared by 5 bases and J by 1 base, with 7 bases between. The V gene's germline CDR1 is LNHDA and CDR2 SQIVND (reference sequence). The CDR3 has 13 amino acids. Full variable domain (missing parts from reference TRBV19 and TRBJ2-3): DGGITQSPKYLFRKEGQNVTLSCEQNLNHDAMYWYRQDPGQGLRLIYYSQIVNDFQKGDIAEGYSVSREKKESFPLTVTSAQKNPTAFYLCASSGRRTDTQYFGPGTRLTVL.

The chain is built from TRBV29-1 and TRBJ2-2, with 10 bases fitting TRBD1. V gave up 4 bases and J gave up 7 bases; unmatched junction bases: 15. Germline V lookup: CDR1 SQVTM, CDR2 ANQGSEA. CDR3 length equals 17 residues. In nucleotides, the CDR3 is TGCAGCGTTGTCCTCCTGCGTGACAGGGGGCGCGGCGGGGAGCTGTTTTTT. This translates into CSVVLLRDRGRGGELFF.

This clone appeared a few times. This rearrangement joins TRBV14 to TRBJ1-6; possible D gene TRBD1, 6 bases. Trimming left V 1 base short and J 9 bases short, with 10 bases between. CDR1 and CDR2 from the germline V gene are SGHDN and FVKESK. The CDR3 totals 14 residues. CDR3 in DNA: TGTGCCAGCAGCCAAGTTGGACAGTCTTCACCCCTCCACTTT. Translation: CASSQVGQSSPLHF. Drawing the rest from reference TRBV14 and TRBJ1-6, the complete variable domain is EAGVTQFPSHSVIEKGQTVTLRCDPISGHDNLYWYRRVMGKEIKFLLHFVKESKQDESGMPNNRFLAERTGGTYSTLKVQPAELEDSGVYFCASSQVGQSSPLHFGNGTRLTVT.

The gene calls are TRBV18 and TRBJ2-1; 9 bases fit TRBD2. The V gene end was trimmed by 6 bases and the J gene end by 8 bases; junction bases not matched to a gene: 14. Germline lookup yields CDR1 KGHSH and CDR2 LQKENI. The CDR3 runs 16 residues. CDR3 sequence: CASSHGKSSGTDEQFF. The CDR3 bases are TGTGCCAGCTCCCACGGGAAGTCTAGCGGGACCGATGAGCAGTTCTTC.

The V and J genes are TRBV9 and TRBJ1-2, with 8 bases identical to TRBD1. After removal of 3 bases from V and 11 bases from J, the junction contained 18 bases not matched to a gene. From germline, CDR1 is SGDLS and CDR2 YYNGEE. This CDR3 comprises 16 residues. The CDR3 loop is CASSEEPADRGGGYTF. The CDR3 nucleotides are TGTGCCAGCAGCGAAGAACCCGCCGACAGGGGAGGTGGTTACACCTTC.

The chain has TRBV5-8 and TRBJ2-3, with TRBD2 as a possible D gene (7 bases). The CDR3 is 14 amino acids. Between the trimmed V and J ends, which lost 10 bases and 5 bases, there was a span of 20 bases. Germline V lookup: CDR1 SGHTS, CDR2 YDEGEE. The chain's CDR3 is CADRRQGGGDTQYF. The CDR3 nucleotides are TGTGCCGACCGGCGGCAGGGAGGGGGAGATACGCAGTATTTT.

This chain connects TRBV7-3 to TRBJ2-1; TRBD2 matches at 8 bases. The V gene's germline CDR1 is SGHTA and CDR2 FQGTGA. The trim removed 1 base at V and 0 bases at J, leaving 8 bases unmatched. This CDR3 spans 18 amino acids. This chain's CDR3 is CASSLSGGKPLSYNEQFF. The CDR3 DNA sequence: TGTGCCAGCAGCTTAAGCGGGGGGAAACCCCTCTCCTACAATGAGCAGTTCTTC.

V gene TRBV5-1 combines with J gene TRBJ2-7, with 9 positions matching TRBD2. Per the germline V gene, CDR1 is SGHRS and CDR2 is YFSETQ. The CDR3 has 16 residues. The V gene end was trimmed by 0 bases and the J gene end by 5 bases; junction bases not matched to a gene: 9. CDR3 in DNA: TGCGCCAGCAGCTTGGGAAGCCCCCCTAGCGGGAACGAGCAGTACTTC. Residues: CASSLGSPPSGNEQYF.

V is TRBV11-2 and J is TRBJ2-5; TRBD2 matches 13 bases. This CDR3 comprises 15 residues. Germline values: CDR1 SGHAT, CDR2 FQNNGV. With 2 bases clipped from V and 5 bases from J, the junction kept 2 bases outside the gene matches. The CDR3 region is CASSLTSGRAETQYF. The CDR3 DNA is TGTGCCAGCAGCTTAACTAGCGGGAGGGCCGAGACCCAGTACTTC.

The chain combines TRBV27 with TRBJ1-1; unclear D gene. The CDR3 extends over 14 amino acids. Germline V CDR1 and CDR2: MNHEY, SMNVEV (reference sequence). The germline V and J ends were trimmed by 3 bases and 1 base, with 9 bases remaining between them. The CDR3 DNA reads as TGTGCCAGCAGTTTCCGACAAGAGAACACTGAAGCTTTCTTT. Its protein product is CASSFRQENTEAFF.

This rearrangement joins TRBV25-1 to TRBJ2-7; no definite D call. Trimming cost V 10 bases and J 3 bases, with 16 bases left between them. This CDR3 has 13 residues. Germline CDR1 and CDR2: MGHDK and SYGVNS. The CDR3 bases are TGTGCCACCGGCCTGAACAGCTTCTACGAGCAGTACTTC. Its translation is CATGLNSFYEQYF.